This T cell receptor beta chain derives from a study of CD8+CD57+ T cells in acquired aplastic anemia. Study-wide context: Recorded DNA amounts for sorted CD4+ and CD8+ cells had an average of approximately 3 ug. The average read count for CD4+ cells in healthy donors was 8.5 million to 12 million.

A word on this clonotype: A much larger clonotype is one base distant, so this may be a read error.

The TCR beta profiling, which covered VDJ combination and CDR3 sequence, was carried out using genomic DNA as the template. TCRdb recomputed calls from the reads with MiXCR, one row per CDR3 protein. Found here are under 250,000 distinct CDR3 sequences, almost 35% of them singletons; the top ten hold around 1.1%. Material: sorted CD4+, CD8+, or CD8+CD57+ T cells (not recorded which) from PBMCs. This TCR was recovered from a human donor in good health, serving as a control.

CDR3 loop: CSARDLQGPAYEQYF. The CDR3 DNA is TGCAGTGCTAGAGATCTACAGGGTCCGGCCTACGAGCAGTACTTC. The rearrangement links TRBV20-1 to TRBJ2-7, with D tentatively TRBD1 (6 bases). Deletions cut 0 bases from V and 2 bases from J, with 14 bases between. This CDR3 is 15 amino acids long. The germline CDR1 and CDR2 sequences are DFQATT and SNEGSKA (reference sequence).